This note documents a single T cell receptor beta chain sequence. Its antigen is still unknown. TCRdb keeps only in-frame clones here, not all; method: immunoSEQ multiplex PCR. The data hold fewer than 100,000 clones, with 85% to 95% observed a single time. The CDR3 is 15 amino acids. V shed 7 bases, J shed 0 bases, and the junction held 4 bases outside the gene matches. Germline loops: CDR1 SEHNR, CDR2 FQNEAQ (reference sequence). The entry originates in a study of PD-1 blockade in classical Hodgkin lymphoma. Looking at the study overall: Patients were infused with nivolumab 3 mg/kg every 2 weeks.

Findings and caveats of the study: Baseline diversity was lower in partial responders and progressors than complete responders. Significantly greater TCR diversity emerged by C4D1 in CD4+ cells but not CD8+ cells. After ASCT, patients who started nivolumab under 1 year later were excluded.

Time point given: cycle 4 day 1 (C4D1), after 6 weeks of nivolumab. Each patient's relapse followed autologous stem cell transplantation, and brentuximab vedotin exposure varied. Sequencing used peripheral blood mononuclear cells (PBMCs), obtained before the fourth cycle of nivolumab. This TCR derives from a human donor with classical Hodgkin lymphoma. This sequence joins TRBV7-9 and TRBJ1-4, with TRBD1 matching over 8 bases. CDR3 loop: CASKLQGATNEKLFF. In DNA form, the CDR3 reads TGTGCCAGCAAGCTACAGGGGGCAACTAATGAAAAACTGTTTTTT.